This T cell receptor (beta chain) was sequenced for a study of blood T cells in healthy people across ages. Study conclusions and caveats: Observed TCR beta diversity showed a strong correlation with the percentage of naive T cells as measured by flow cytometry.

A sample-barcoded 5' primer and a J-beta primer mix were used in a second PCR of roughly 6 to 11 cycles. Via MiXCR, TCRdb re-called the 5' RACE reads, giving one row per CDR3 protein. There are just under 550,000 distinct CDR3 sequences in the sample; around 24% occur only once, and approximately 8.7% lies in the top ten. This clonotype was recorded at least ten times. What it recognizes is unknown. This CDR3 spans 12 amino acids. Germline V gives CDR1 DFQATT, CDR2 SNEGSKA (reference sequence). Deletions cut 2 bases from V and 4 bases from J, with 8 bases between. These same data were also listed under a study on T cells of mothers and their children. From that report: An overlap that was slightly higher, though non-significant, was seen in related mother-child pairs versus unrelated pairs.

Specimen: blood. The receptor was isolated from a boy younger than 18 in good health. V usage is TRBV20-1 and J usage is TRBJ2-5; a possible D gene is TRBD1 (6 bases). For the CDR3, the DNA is TGCAGTGCTAGACCAGGGGTAGAGACCCAGTACTTC. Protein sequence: CSARPGVETQYF.